This is a list of T cell receptor beta chains from one sample in a study of T cell responses to AZD1222 COVID-19 vaccine. Sequenced by immunoSEQ multiplex PCR; TCRdb stores in-frame clones only, minus some. The table shows 150,000 to 180,000 clones, with approximately 90% occurring only once. The sample in question was peripheral blood, obtained on day 0 of AZD1222 vaccination. The receptor source for this set is an adult in good health. CDR3s include the opening cysteine and the closing phenylalanine or tryptophan. Fields, in order: D gene, J gene, V gene, clone size, CDR3 DNA, CDR3 protein. The D gene is left open where the match is weak. The size field is filled for only some rows; it gives once, few, many or a size class.

D: -
J: TRBJ1-1
V: TRBV18
size: once
DNA: TGTGCCAGCTCACCCACGAGGCCCACTGAAGCTTTCTTT
CDR3: CASSPTRPTEAFF

D: -
J: TRBJ1-5
V: TRBV19
size: few
DNA: TGTGCCAGTAGTATAGTTCGGGGTAGGCAGCCCCAGCATTTT
CDR3: CASSIVRGRQPQHF

D: -
J: TRBJ1-1
V: TRBV5-5
size: -
DNA: TGTGCCAGCACCGACGGACTGCTGAACACTGAAGCTTTCTTT
CDR3: CASTDGLLNTEAFF

D: -
J: TRBJ1-1
V: TRBV9
size: few
DNA: TGTGCCAGCAGCGGACAGAACATGAACACTGAAGCTTTCTTT
CDR3: CASSGQNMNTEAFF

D: TRBD1
J: TRBJ1-5
V: TRBV6-2/TRBV6-3
size: -
DNA: TGTGCCAGCAGTAACACAGGGGGCGCCGGAAATCAGCCCCAGCATTTT
CDR3: CASSNTGGAGNQPQHF

D: -
J: TRBJ1-3
V: TRBV9
size: -
DNA: TGTGCCAGCAGCGTGGGGGGGAGCTCTGGAAACACCATATATTTT
CDR3: CASSVGGSSGNTIYF

D: -
J: TRBJ1-4
V: TRBV28
size: -
DNA: TGTGCCAGCAGCAGGAATAATGAAAAACTGTTTTTT
CDR3: CASSRNNEKLFF

D: -
J: TRBJ2-3
V: TRBV4-3
size: -
DNA: TGCGCCAGCAGCCAAGAGAAACGGGGGAACACAGATACGCAGTATTTT
CDR3: CASSQEKRGNTDTQYF

D: -
J: TRBJ1-2
V: TRBV6-5
size: -
DNA: TGTGCCAGCAGAAAGGTTGGAGGCTATGGCTACACCTTC
CDR3: CASRKVGGYGYTF

D: -
J: TRBJ2-1
V: TRBV5-6
size: -
DNA: TGTGCCAGCAGCTGGGGTCATGAGCAGTTCTTC
CDR3: CASSWGHEQFF

D: -
J: TRBJ1-3
V: TRBV9
size: -
DNA: TGTGCCAGCAGCCCTCCCGGGGAAGGAAACACCATATATTTT
CDR3: CASSPPGEGNTIYF

D: TRBD1
J: TRBJ2-1
V: TRBV4-3
size: -
DNA: TGCGCCAGCAGCCAACGCGGGACAGGCTCCTACAATGAGCAGTTCTTC
CDR3: CASSQRGTGSYNEQFF

D: -
J: TRBJ1-1
V: TRBV5-1
size: -
DNA: TGCGCCAGCAGCTTGGATGGCCCGACTGAAGCTTTCTTT
CDR3: CASSLDGPTEAFF

D: -
J: TRBJ1-1
V: TRBV20-1
size: -
DNA: TGCAGTGCTAGTCCGGCGGGCAGTAACACTGAAGCTTTCTTT
CDR3: CSASPAGSNTEAFF

D: -
J: TRBJ1-2
V: TRBV14
size: few
DNA: TGTGCCAGCAGCCAACTCGGGGGGATTCTCTATGGCTACACCTTC
CDR3: CASSQLGGILYGYTF

D: -
J: TRBJ2-5
V: TRBV4-1
size: once
DNA: TGCGCCAGCAGCCAAGTACGAATCGAGACCCAGTACTTC
CDR3: CASSQVRIETQYF

D: TRBD2
J: TRBJ2-1
V: TRBV6-2/TRBV6-3
size: -
DNA: TGTGCCAGCAGTTTAGCGGGGGGGCCCTATGAGCAGTTCTTC
CDR3: CASSLAGGPYEQFF

D: TRBD2
J: TRBJ2-1
V: TRBV9
size: -
DNA: TGTGCCAGCAGCGTAGCCAGCGGGGGTTACAATGAGCAGTTCTTC
CDR3: CASSVASGGYNEQFF

D: TRBD2
J: TRBJ2-7
V: TRBV6-5
size: -
DNA: TGTGCCAGCATCCCACTAGCGGGGGAGCTCTACGAGCAGTACTTC
CDR3: CASIPLAGELYEQYF

D: -
J: TRBJ1-1
V: TRBV18
size: -
DNA: TGTGCCAGCTCACCAGCCTTTGGAAAAAACACTGAAGCTTTCTTT
CDR3: CASSPAFGKNTEAFF

D: -
J: TRBJ1-1
V: TRBV18
size: once
DNA: TGTGCCAGCTCACCCCTCCTGGAGAACACTGAAGCTTTCTTT
CDR3: CASSPLLENTEAFF